The clone carrying this T cell receptor (beta chain) was seen repeatedly, ten times or more. Its cognate antigen is unknown. These data originate in a study of T cells in Graves' hyperthyroidism and ophthalmopathy. The study, taken as a whole, reports: In simple terms, a model built on 13 V-J features told ophthalmopathy apart from stable hyperthyroidism. Most thyroid clonotypes with frequency above 0.001 were detected in blood.

The TCR beta CDR3 regions underwent amplification using RNA transcripts as the source. The HTBI primer set was used in a first-round RT-PCR of the TCR CDR3. TCRdb used MiXCR to reprocess the multiplex PCR reads, holding one entry per CDR3 protein. The table records around 490,000 distinct CDR3 sequences, 15% to 20% of them present only once. Each person with ophthalmopathy scored at least 3 on the Clinical Activity Score, reached NOSPECS grade 4 or higher, and had been ill under 3 months. PBMCs were collected from an approximately 10 ml volume of fresh peripheral blood. Trimming took 2 bases from V and 6 from J, leaving 10 bases between them. Germline CDR1 reads GTSNPN; CDR2 reads SVGIG (reference sequence). The CDR3 is 12 residues long.

The clonotype was recovered from a man aged 35-49 years with Graves' ophthalmopathy. The genes are TRBV30 and TRBJ1-1; D remains ambiguous. Material for sequencing was blood. In DNA form, the CDR3 reads TGTGCCTGGAGTAAGGGATATTCTGAAGCTTTCTTT. Its protein product is CAWSKGYSEAFF. The full variable domain, with the rest looked up from reference TRBV30 and TRBJ1-1, is SQTIHQWPATLVQPVGSPLSLECTVEGTSNPNLYWYRQAAGRGLQLLFYSVGIGQISSEVPQNLSASRPQDRQFILSSKKLLLSDSGFYLCAWSKGYSEAFFGQGTRLTVV.